The entry that follows covers one TCR beta chain sequence. The specificity of this receptor is unknown. Per-base qualities were not stored, and no clone one base away is much larger. TCRbeta CDR3 regions were amplified from genomic DNA by means of the immunoSEQ Assay, a bias-controlled multiplex PCR. Concerning the study's data processing: The number of nucleated cells in each sample was estimated by amplification of reference gene primers within the assay. To quantify the absolute abundance of each unique TCRbeta CDR3 rearrangement, sequence reads were collapsed and filtered. Productive Simpson clonality was computed per sample as the square root of Simpson's diversity index over productive rearrangements. Entries here come from immuneACCESS through TCRdb and include only in-frame sequences with V and J called. Some clones fail to appear in such tables; in the studies checked, an unresolved V gene covers under half of the shortfall, and the cause of the remainder is unknown. That table supplies the V and J calls and clone size; D and trimming were determined from the DNA. A total of 65,000 to 75,000 clones appear in this sample, 80% of them only once. The ten largest account for around 12% of the sample.

This sample was included in a study of blood T cell repertoires in COVID-19 (dated by TCRdb to 2020 to 2021). A note on the overall study: Collaborator samples came from the United States, Italy and Spain and covered acute and convalescent phases of COVID-19. The prospective study material was composed of cDNA or gDNA derived from T cells, B-cell-depleted T cells, or PBMCs. Subjects who had been exposed to COVID-19, were actively infected with it, or had recovered from it provided the deeply sampled blood TCRbeta repertoires that made up the dataset. The repertoires were released in a freely available public database meant as a resource for research on the immune response to SARS-CoV-2. Samples were obtained from the ongoing ImmuneRACE study (first 160 participants) and from 1,200 or so subjects provided by 6 global collaborators. Nearly every sample came with metadata listing a de-identified subject ID, COVID-19 status, age in years and sex. Where available, HLA class I and class II types were taken from metadata supplied by the sample provider and were not determined by assay-based typing.

Beyond this particular receptor, the publication reports: Clinical and demographic metadata were provided uncurated, with the amount varying by source and participant.

The collaborating institutions used their own protocols to collect whole blood in K2EDTA tubes. For TCRbeta analysis, collaborators shipped samples in one of three forms: frozen whole blood, isolated PBMCs, or DNA extracted from either of those sample types. Sequenced: peripheral blood. This sequence originates from a human donor in a cohort sampled during active COVID-19.

The CDR3 corresponds to CASSLGLLAGGLSYNEQFF. The DNA sequence follows: TGTGCCAGCAGCTTGGGCTTACTAGCGGGGGGGCTTTCCTACAATGAGCAGTTCTTC. The V and J genes are TRBV5-4 and TRBJ2-1; TRBD2 aligns with 13 central bases. In the germline V gene (reference sequence), CDR1 corresponds to SGHNT and CDR2 to YYREEE. There are 19 amino acids in the CDR3, from cysteine to phenylalanine inclusive. Only the CDR3 DNA stays, 57 bases, in frame from base 1. V has 0 bases trimmed and J has 1 base trimmed; junction bases matching no gene number 7.